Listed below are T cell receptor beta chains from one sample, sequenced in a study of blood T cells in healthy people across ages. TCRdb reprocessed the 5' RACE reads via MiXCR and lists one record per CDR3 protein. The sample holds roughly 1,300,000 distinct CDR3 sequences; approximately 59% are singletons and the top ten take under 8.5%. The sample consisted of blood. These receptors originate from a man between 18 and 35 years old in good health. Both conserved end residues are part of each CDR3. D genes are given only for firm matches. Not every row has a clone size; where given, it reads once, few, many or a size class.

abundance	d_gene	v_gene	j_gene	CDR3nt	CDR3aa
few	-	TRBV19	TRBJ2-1	TGTGCCAGTAGTGACGTCGAGGAGCAGTTCTTC	CASSDVEEQFF
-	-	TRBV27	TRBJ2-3	TGTGCCAGCAGTGTATTGGACAAAGATACGCAGTATTTT	CASSVLDKDTQYF
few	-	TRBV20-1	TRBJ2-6	TGCAGTGCTCAGGACAGCCAGAGCTCTGGGGCCAACGTCCTGACTTTC	CSAQDSQSSGANVLTF
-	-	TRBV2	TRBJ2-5	TGTGCCAGCAATGAACGTCCCATCTGGGAGACCCAGTACTTC	CASNERPIWETQYF
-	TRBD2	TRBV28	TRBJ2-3	TGTGCCAGCAGTTTAGGGGGGGGTGGATACACAGATACGCAGTATTTT	CASSLGGGGYTDTQYF
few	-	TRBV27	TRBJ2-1	TGTGCCAGCAGTACCCTTGGACAGAGCTCCTACAATGAGCAGTTCTTC	CASSTLGQSSYNEQFF
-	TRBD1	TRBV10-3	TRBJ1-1	TGTGCCATCAGTGAGGACAGGGCCTACACTGAAGCTTTCTTT	CAISEDRAYTEAFF
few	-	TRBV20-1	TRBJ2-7	TGCAGTGCTAGACGGCCAGAAGCCTACGAGCAGTACTTC	CSARRPEAYEQYF
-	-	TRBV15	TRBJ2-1	TGTGCCACCAGCAGAGATCCCGGGAGTCAAAATGAGCAGTTCTTC	CATSRDPGSQNEQFF
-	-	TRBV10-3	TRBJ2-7	TGTGCCATCTTGGACGGTTCCTACGAGCAGTACTTC	CAILDGSYEQYF
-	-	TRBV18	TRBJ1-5	TGTGCCAGCTCACAAGGACGGGCTCAGCCCCAGCATTTT	CASSQGRAQPQHF
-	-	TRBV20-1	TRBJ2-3	TGCAGTGCCCCGACTAGGATTACGGATACGCAGTATTTT	CSAPTRITDTQYF
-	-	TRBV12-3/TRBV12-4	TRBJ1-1	TGTGCCAGCAATTCCAGGTTGGGGGCTTTCTTT	CASNSRLGAFF
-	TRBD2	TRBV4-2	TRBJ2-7	TGTGCCAGCAGCCAAGAGCTAGCGGGACGGACCTACGAGCAGTACTTC	CASSQELAGRTYEQYF
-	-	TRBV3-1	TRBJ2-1	TGTGCCAGCAGCCACCCTGGACGACTGGGATACAATGAGCAGTTCTTC	CASSHPGRLGYNEQFF
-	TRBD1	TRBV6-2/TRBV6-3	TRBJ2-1	TGTGCCAGCAGCCTGGACAGGGGCAGGTACAATGAGCAGTTCTTC	CASSLDRGRYNEQFF
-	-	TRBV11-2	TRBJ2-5	TGTGCCAGCAGCTTGATGAGTTGGCGGACAAGGGGGACCCAGTACTTC	CASSLMSWRTRGTQYF
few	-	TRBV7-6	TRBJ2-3	TGTGCCAGCAGCCCAGCCCTAGCAGATACGCAGTATTTT	CASSPALADTQYF
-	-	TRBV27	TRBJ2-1	TGTGCCAGCAGTCCCCTCGGGTTGAGCTCCTACAATGAGCAGTTCTTC	CASSPLGLSSYNEQFF
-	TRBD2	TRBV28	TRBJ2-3	TGTGCCAGCAGTTTGAATGCAAAACTAGCGGGAGGCCCAGATACGCAGTATTTT	CASSLNAKLAGGPDTQYF
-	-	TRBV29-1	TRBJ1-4	TGCAGCGTCCTCCTGGGGGAGTGGGAAAAACTGTTTTTT	CSVLLGEWEKLFF
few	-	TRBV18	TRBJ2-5	TGTGCCAGCTCAGTCGGTCCAGGACGAGAGACCCAGTACTTC	CASSVGPGRETQYF
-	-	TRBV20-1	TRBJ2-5	TGCAGTGCTAGAGATCCGGCGCGGTCCCAAGAGACCCAGTACTTC	CSARDPARSQETQYF
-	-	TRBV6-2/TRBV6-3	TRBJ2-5	TGTGCCAGCAGCGGGACTGTTCCAGAGACCCAGTACTTC	CASSGTVPETQYF
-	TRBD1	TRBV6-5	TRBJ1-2	TGTGCCACCAAAGAGGGGACAGGGCTGTATGGCTACACCTTC	CATKEGTGLYGYTF
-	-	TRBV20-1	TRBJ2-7	TGCAGTGCCTCTCGCGGGCCGGGTTCCTACGAGCAGTACTTC	CSASRGPGSYEQYF
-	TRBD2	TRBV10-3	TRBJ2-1	TGTGCCATCAGTGAAAAGCTGCTAGCGGGAGCTCCAAATGAGCAGTTCTTC	CAISEKLLAGAPNEQFF
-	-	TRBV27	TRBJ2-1	TGTGCCAGCAGTACCCTCGCGGTAAACTCCTACAATGAGCAGTTCTTC	CASSTLAVNSYNEQFF
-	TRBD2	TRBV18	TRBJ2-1	TGTGCCAGCTCCGGGAGTAGCGGGGGCTCTTGGGATGAGCAGTTCTTC	CASSGSSGGSWDEQFF
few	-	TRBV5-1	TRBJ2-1	TGCGCCAGCAGCTTAGCAGGGATCTCCTACAATGAGCAGTTCTTC	CASSLAGISYNEQFF
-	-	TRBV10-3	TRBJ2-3	TGTGCCATCAGTGGAGCCCACGACCGGAGCACAGATACGCAGTATTTT	CAISGAHDRSTDTQYF
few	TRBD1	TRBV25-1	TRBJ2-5	TGTGCCAGCAGTGAAGGGGCAGGGGGTGAGACCCAGTACTTC	CASSEGAGGETQYF
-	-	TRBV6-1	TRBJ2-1	TGTGCCAGCAGTGAACTGGCTCAAAACTCCTACAATGAGCAGTTCTTC	CASSELAQNSYNEQFF
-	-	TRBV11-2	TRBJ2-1	TGTGCCAGCAGGAACTTTGGACACCTGAACAATGAGCAGTTCTTC	CASRNFGHLNNEQFF
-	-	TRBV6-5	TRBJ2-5	TGTGCCAGCAGCCCCCACCGGGACCTAGAGGGCCAGTACTTC	CASSPHRDLEGQYF
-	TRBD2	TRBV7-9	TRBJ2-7	TGTGCCAGCAACAGGTTGAGGGAGGGCCTCTACGAGCAGTACTTC	CASNRLREGLYEQYF
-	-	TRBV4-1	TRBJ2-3	TGCGCCAGCAGCCAGGGACGAGCGTTCACAGATACGCAGTATTTT	CASSQGRAFTDTQYF
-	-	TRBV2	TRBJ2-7	TGTGCCAGCAGTGAGAGCCCCCTCTCCTACGAGCAGTACTTC	CASSESPLSYEQYF